The source of this T cell receptor beta chain is a study of PD-1 blockade in classical Hodgkin lymphoma. Trimming pared 0 bases from V and 2 bases from J, leaving 11 bases between. CDR1 is MGHRA, CDR2 YSYEKL, per germline. The CDR3 is 16 amino acids. This table comes from immunoSEQ multiplex PCR, and its TCRdb copy is limited to in-frame clones, with some not included. The sample carries tens of thousands of clones, around 80% recorded once. The patients all showed relapse after autologous stem cell transplantation, while their brentuximab vedotin exposure varied. Overall study findings and caveats: Patients starting nivolumab less than 1 year after ASCT had lower diversity and were excluded from later analyses. Newly diagnosed patients were reported to start with lower TCR diversity than healthy donors.

This clone came up a few times. What it recognizes is unknown. The source material was peripheral blood mononuclear cells (PBMCs), sampled before the second cycle of nivolumab. The chain links TRBV4-1 to TRBJ1-5; unclear D gene. The clonotype comes from a human donor with classical Hodgkin lymphoma. The CDR3 sequence is CASSQDAFIGNQPQHF. The CDR3 region has the DNA TGCGCCAGCAGCCAAGACGCGTTCATAGGCAATCAGCCCCAGCATTTT.